The clone carrying this T cell receptor (beta chain) was observed a single time. The data originate from a study of blood T cell repertoires in COVID-19. Using immunoSEQ multiplex PCR, the repertoire was profiled, and TCRdb retains in-frame clones only, with some absent. The sample holds over 250,000 clones; roughly 86% are singletons and the top ten take over 4%. CDR1 is LGHNA, CDR2 YNFKEQ, per germline. Trimming shortened V by 1 base and J by 4 bases, and 17 bases separated the two germline ends. This CDR3 is 16 amino acids long. Resolution of symptoms, clearance, or two negative PCRs was present in recovered Cohort 3 donors.

The clonotype comes from a woman aged 30 to 39 who had recovered from COVID-19. The chain carries TRBV4-2 and TRBJ2-7; maybe TRBD1 (5 bases). The source material was PBMCs or T cells enriched from blood (not recorded which). CDR3 in amino acids: CASSQADGQDIYEQYF. CDR3 DNA sequence: TGTGCCAGCAGCCAAGCTGATGGCCAGGACATTTACGAGCAGTACTTC.